This entry lists 6 T cell receptor beta chains sequenced from one sample in a study of cytomegalovirus exposure and HLA in healthy donors. PCR used 60 Vbeta primers and 13 Jbeta primers. Repertoires were generated with immunoSEQ multiplex PCR, while TCRdb's copy carries only in-frame clones and drops some. Here the sample spans some 170,000 clones, approximately 72% being singletons. The sequenced sample consisted of PBMCs. The receptors here all came from a human donor in good health.

J is TRBJ1-5 and V is TRBV5-6; TRBD1 matches at 9 bases. V was clipped by 5 bases and J by 5 bases; unmatched bases: 5. Germline CDR1 SGHDT, CDR2 YYEEEE. CDR3 length: 14 residues. CDR3 in amino acids: CASSWTGEDQPQHF. The CDR3 DNA sequence: TGTGCCAGCAGTTGGACAGGGGAGGATCAGCCCCAGCATTTT.

This clone has a handful of counts. The chain employs TRBV6-1 and TRBJ2-7; 7 bases agree with TRBD1. Germline CDR1 reads MNHNS; CDR2 reads SASEGT. The CDR3 extends over 13 amino acids. The V and J ends lost 6 bases and 3 bases, in that order; junction bases with no gene match: 5. The CDR3 coding sequence is TGTGCCAGCAGGACAGGGTATGACTACGAGCAGTACTTC. Its translation: CASRTGYDYEQYF.

This rearrangement joins TRBV4-1 to TRBJ2-7; D not resolved. CDR3 length equals 15 residues. V lost 4 bases to trimming and J lost 1 base, with 14 bases between them. Germline CDR1 reads MGHRA; CDR2 reads YSYEKL. In DNA form, the CDR3 reads TGCGCCAGCAGCCTCCATGTGTCAGGTTCCTACGAGCAGTACTTC. Translated: CASSLHVSGSYEQYF.

The J gene is TRBJ2-1, the V gene TRBV4-1, with D tentatively TRBD2 (6 bases). Germline V gene lookup returns CDR1 MGHRA and CDR2 YSYEKL. The V gene lost 1 base and the J gene lost 5 bases, with 12 bases spanning the gap. The CDR3 consists of 15 residues. In DNA, the CDR3 is TGCGCCAGCAGCCAAGCCGGGACTCACCACAATGAGCAGTTCTTC. This encodes CASSQAGTHHNEQFF.

The V call is TRBV4-1, the J call TRBJ1-2, with D perhaps matching TRBD1 (6 bases). The germline CDR1 and CDR2 sequences are MGHRA and YSYEKL. The V end lost 0 bases, the J end lost 10 bases, and 12 bases lay between the germline ends. The CDR3 is made up of 13 amino acids. The CDR3 DNA reads TGCGCCAGCAGCCAAGATGAGGGGGGGCTCTACACCTTC. Amino acid sequence: CASSQDEGGLYTF.

This chain joins TRBV7-2 and TRBJ2-3; the match to TRBD1 covers 8 bases. CDR3 size: 13 residues. Germline V gene data show CDR1 as SGHTA and CDR2 as FQGNSA. V trimming: 2 bases; J trimming: 6 bases; junction bases outside the gene matches: 1. The CDR3 loop reads CASSLQGADTQYF. In DNA form, the CDR3 reads TGTGCCAGCAGCTTACAGGGGGCGGATACGCAGTATTTT. The full variable domain, in which reference TRBV7-2 and TRBJ2-3 provide the parts outside the CDR3, is GAGVSQSPSNKVTEKGKDVELRCDPISGHTALYWYRQSLGQGLEFLIYFQGNSAPDKSGLPSDRFSAERTGGSVSTLTIQRTQQEDSAVYLCASSLQGADTQYFGPGTRLTVL.